This entry concerns a single T cell receptor (beta chain). Its antigen remains unidentified. Base qualities are not at hand, and no much larger clone is one base apart. The sample comes from a study of T-cell reconstitution after alpha-beta-depleted transplantation in children (dated by TCRdb to between 2015 and 2016). For the wider study: T-cell immune reconstitution after TCRalphabeta/CD19-depleted allogeneic hematopoietic cell transplantation in children was quantitatively tracked in the study by means of TCR repertoire profiling.

Overall results and qualifications from the work: In some patients, the high TCRbeta diversity seen at day 60 was put down to recipient T cells and intrathymic progenitors that had survived conditioning. About two months after transplant, the apparently early recovery of alphabetaT-cell counts reportedly depended on just several hundred clones that had expanded rapidly and came from non-depleted graft cells. Over subsequent months, a decline in hyperexpanded clone frequencies was noted, and after one year, T-cell counts and TCRbeta diversity were mostly ascribed to newly produced T cells.

The treatment or condition label, as the study defines it: allogeneic hematopoietic cell transplantation with graft depleted of TCRalphabeta T cells and CD19 B cells. TCRalphabeta/CD19-depleted allogeneic hematopoietic cell grafts were given to the transplant recipients, all of whom were children. The library relied on PCR. Sequenced using an Illumina HiSeq 2500. To normalize quantification of the TCRbeta repertoire, the TCR libraries were built with molecular barcoding that relied on unique molecular identifiers. The public reads were reanalyzed by TCRdb: fastp trimming at Q25, MiXCR alignment, in-frame beta chains only. All rows with the same CDR3 protein become a single entry with the most common DNA and genes. Present in this sample are 500,000 to 650,000 distinct CDR3 sequences, about 10% of which were seen just once. The top ten hold about 14% of the sample. The germline V gene encodes CDR1 MGHDK and CDR2 SYGVNS. The CDR3, cysteine through phenylalanine, is 12 amino acids long. The CDR3 DNA has 36 bases and is translated from base 1. The trim is 7 bases for V and 3 bases for J, with a gap of 9 bases between the germline ends.

Sequenced material: PBMCs, mostly from graft donor cells, taken 180 days after TCRalphabeta/CD19-depleted stem cell transplant. The sequence was obtained from a female patient between 2 and 10 years old who had a stem cell transplant for aplastic anemia, so the T cells may come from the graft donor. The sequence links TRBV25-1 to TRBJ1-2; no D segment can be confidently identified. The CDR3 corresponds to CASTRDHYGYTF. The nucleotides read TGTGCCAGCACTCGGGATCACTATGGCTACACCTTC.